The rows below give T cell receptor beta chains drawn from one sample of a study of blood T cell repertoires in COVID-19. Sequenced by immunoSEQ multiplex PCR; TCRdb stores in-frame clones only, minus some. The repertoire has about 73,000 clones, around 83% of them found once; the top ten carry roughly 5.6%. The sample was peripheral blood. Source of these receptors: a middle-aged man with active COVID-19. The CDR3 runs from the conserved cysteine through the conserved F or W. Fields, in order: V gene, J gene, D gene, clone size, CDR3 DNA, CDR3 protein. D genes are given only for firm matches. Only some rows state a clone size, as once, few, many or a class for expanded clones.

TRBV5-1,TRBJ2-2,.,.,TGCGCCAGCAGCCCCCACACCGGGGACACCGGGGAGCTGTTTTTT,CASSPHTGDTGELFF
TRBV28,TRBJ1-2,TRBD1,.,TGTGCCAGCAGTTCCCCCAGGGGGCTTAGCTATGGCTACACCTTC,CASSSPRGLSYGYTF
TRBV19,TRBJ2-5,TRBD2,.,TGTGCCAGTAGTATAGCTCTGACTAGCGGGGGTGAGACCCAGTACTTC,CASSIALTSGGETQYF
TRBV9,TRBJ2-2,.,.,TGTGCCAGCAGCGCTCGGGGATCCACCGGGGAGCTGTTTTTT,CASSARGSTGELFF
TRBV4-2,TRBJ1-5,TRBD1,.,TGTGCCAGCAGCCAAGGAGACAGGGATAATCAGCCCCAGCATTTT,CASSQGDRDNQPQHF
TRBV12-5,TRBJ2-1,.,once,TGTGCTAGTGGTATCGCGGAGGGTGAGCAGTTCTTC,CASGIAEGEQFF
TRBV4-1,TRBJ2-4,TRBD2,.,TGCGCCAGCAGCCAAGATACGCTAGCGGGATACTCTTACTTC,CASSQDTLAGYSYF
TRBV6-2/TRBV6-3,TRBJ2-1,.,.,TGTGCCAGCAGTAGAGATGCGGGCAATGAGCAGTTCTTC,CASSRDAGNEQFF
TRBV27,TRBJ2-7,TRBD1,few,TGTGCCAGCAGTTCCCGTTGGACAGGGGGCTCCGAAGTGGGGGAGCAGTACTTC,CASSSRWTGGSEVGEQYF
TRBV7-6,TRBJ2-6,.,once,TGTGCCAGCAGCCCAGTCAGGCCCCTCCCCCGCTCTGGGGCCAACGTCCTGACTTTC,CASSPVRPLPRSGANVLTF
TRBV28,TRBJ1-5,TRBD1,.,TGTGCCAGCAGTTATACAGGGGGGATTAGCAATCAGCCCCAGCATTTT,CASSYTGGISNQPQHF
TRBV6-2/TRBV6-3,TRBJ2-7,.,.,TGTGCCAGCAGTTACTCGAGTCGGGGGACCTACGAGCAGTACTTC,CASSYSSRGTYEQYF
TRBV6-5,TRBJ1-3,TRBD1,many,TGTGCCAGCAGGACCCAACAGGGGGACGGAAACACCATATATTTT,CASRTQQGDGNTIYF
TRBV7-9,TRBJ2-4,TRBD2,.,TGTGCCAGCAGCTCCGGAGCGGGGTTAGCCAAAAACATTCAGTACTTC,CASSSGAGLAKNIQYF
TRBV7-9,TRBJ1-3,.,.,TGTGCCAGCAGCTGGACAAACTCTGGAAACACCATATATTTT,CASSWTNSGNTIYF
TRBV6-5,TRBJ2-5,.,.,TGTGCCAGCCAAACCCGGGGTCGGATACAAGAGACCCAGTACTTC,CASQTRGRIQETQYF
TRBV28,TRBJ1-2,TRBD1,.,TGTGCCAGCAGTACGGACAGGGAGAACTATGGCTACACCTTC,CASSTDRENYGYTF
TRBV9,TRBJ1-2,TRBD1,many,TGTGCCAGCAGCGAGGGGGGACAGGGGGCGTATGGCTACACCTTC,CASSEGGQGAYGYTF
TRBV4-1,TRBJ2-7,TRBD2,few,TGCGCCAGCAGCCAAGGCGGATGGCGGGGGGCCGGCGAGCAGTACTTC,CASSQGGWRGAGEQYF
TRBV19,TRBJ2-7,.,.,TGTGCCAGTAGTATACATGCAGGTGGAGGCGAGCAGTACTTC,CASSIHAGGGEQYF
TRBV10-1,TRBJ2-7,.,.,TGCGCCAGCAGTCGATGGACAGCCGTAAATTACGAGCAGTACTTC,CASSRWTAVNYEQYF
TRBV27,TRBJ1-2,TRBD1,.,TGTGCCAACTATTTCAGGGGGCCTAACTATGGCTACACCTTC,CANYFRGPNYGYTF
TRBV6-2/TRBV6-3,TRBJ2-1,TRBD2,.,TGTGCCAGCAGTTCCGGGACTAGCGGGAGACATGAGCAGTTCTTC,CASSSGTSGRHEQFF
TRBV5-1,TRBJ2-7,TRBD1,once,TGCGCCAGCAGCTTGGACGGGACAGGGGTCTCCGAGCAGTACTTC,CASSLDGTGVSEQYF
TRBV28,TRBJ2-7,.,.,TGTGCCAGCAGTTCCTTAAACCCCAGGGAAGCCTACGAGCAGTACTTC,CASSSLNPREAYEQYF
TRBV14,TRBJ2-5,.,.,TGTGCCAGCAGCCAAGCTTTGGGGCTAGCGGAGACCCAGTACTTC,CASSQALGLAETQYF
TRBV4-1,TRBJ2-7,TRBD1,.,TGCGCCAGCAGCCCTGGGACAGGGGGCTACGAGCAGTACTTC,CASSPGTGGYEQYF
TRBV3-1/TRBV3-2,TRBJ2-5,TRBD1,.,TGTGCCAGCAGCCAAGAGGCAGGGGGAAACCAAGAGACCCAGTACTTC,CASSQEAGGNQETQYF
TRBV19,TRBJ2-7,TRBD1,.,TGTGCCAGTAGTCCCGGACAGGCCTCCTACGAGCAGTACTTC,CASSPGQASYEQYF
TRBV14,TRBJ2-1,.,.,TGTGCCAGCAGCCAAGCTCCGCAGGGGCTGTACAATGAGCAGTTCTTC,CASSQAPQGLYNEQFF
TRBV18,TRBJ1-3,.,.,TGTGCCAGCTCAGCAGGGAACTCTGGAAACACCATATATTTT,CASSAGNSGNTIYF
TRBV11-2,TRBJ2-1,.,.,TGTGCCAGCAGCTTAGCGCTAGCTTCCTACAATGAGCAGTTCTTC,CASSLALASYNEQFF
TRBV10-2,TRBJ2-3,TRBD2,.,TGCGCCAGCAGTGAGTCGTCACTAGCGGGGGGGCCGACAGATACGCAGTATTTT,CASSESSLAGGPTDTQYF
TRBV28,TRBJ1-6,TRBD1,.,TGTGCCAGCAGCTATCCGGGAGGGGGCAATTCACCCCTCCACTTT,CASSYPGGGNSPLHF
TRBV18,TRBJ2-7,.,.,TGTGCCAGCTCACCTTACGGGAGCTACGAGCAGTACTTC,CASSPYGSYEQYF
TRBV27,TRBJ2-7,TRBD2,.,TGTGCCAGCAGCCTTACGTACCTCTTGCGCGGGGGGGCGTACTTC,CASSLTYLLRGGAYF
TRBV30,TRBJ2-6,.,.,TGTGCCTGGAGTGAAACAGGAAACTCTGGGGCCAACGTCCTGACTTTC,CAWSETGNSGANVLTF
TRBV7-8,TRBJ2-6,TRBD2,.,TGTGCCAGCAGTTCTTTGGGGAGGGCTGGGGCCAACGTCCTGACTTTC,CASSSLGRAGANVLTF
TRBV6-1,TRBJ2-7,.,.,TGTGCCAGCAGTGAAGTGGGCAGGGGCTCGGACGAGCAGTACTTC,CASSEVGRGSDEQYF
TRBV15,TRBJ2-7,.,.,TGTGCCACCAGCAGAGACCAGGCCCCCTACTACGAGCAGTACTTC,CATSRDQAPYYEQYF
TRBV19,TRBJ2-7,TRBD1,.,TGTGCCAGTAGTGACACGGGACAGCACTACGAGCAGTACTTC,CASSDTGQHYEQYF
TRBV21-1,TRBJ1-1,.,.,TGTGCCAGCAGCAAAGGTTCCGGAGTGAACACTGAAGCTTTCTTT,CASSKGSGVNTEAFF
TRBV3-1/TRBV3-2,TRBJ2-1,.,.,TGTGCCAGCAGCCAAGCCCCCGGGATCTCCTACAATGAGCAGTTCTTC,CASSQAPGISYNEQFF
TRBV13,TRBJ1-6,TRBD1,.,TGTGCCAGCACGGGACAGGATAATTCACCCCTCCACTTT,CASTGQDNSPLHF
TRBV3-1/TRBV3-2,TRBJ1-2,.,.,TGTGCCAGCAGCCAACCTAGCCGTGGCTACACCTTC,CASSQPSRGYTF
TRBV29-1,TRBJ2-1,TRBD2,.,TGCAGCGGAATCAGCCCTCTAGCGGTCGGAGATTACAATGAGCAGTTCTTC,CSGISPLAVGDYNEQFF
TRBV12-5,TRBJ1-4,.,.,TGTGCTAGTGGTTTAGGGGGAACTAATGAAAAACTGTTTTTT,CASGLGGTNEKLFF
TRBV20-1,TRBJ2-7,.,.,TGCAGTGCTAGTCGGGGAAGCGAGCAGTACTTC,CSASRGSEQYF
TRBV19,TRBJ2-1,.,.,TGTGCCAGTAGTATAGCGACGGGGGAATTTTTAGGTTCTAATGAGCAGTTCTTC,CASSIATGEFLGSNEQFF
TRBV7-8,TRBJ1-5,.,few,TGTGCCAGCAGCTCCCCTGCGGGGGTTAGCAATCAGCCCCAGCATTTT,CASSSPAGVSNQPQHF
TRBV5-4,TRBJ2-3,.,once,TGTGCCAGTGAACCGGGGCGCGGGGTAGCGACAGATACGCAGTATTTT,CASEPGRGVATDTQYF
TRBV5-8,TRBJ2-3,TRBD1,once,TGTGCCAGCAGCTTGGCCGGAGAAGGACAGGGAATGGATACGCAGTATTTT,CASSLAGEGQGMDTQYF
TRBV6-5,TRBJ1-2,TRBD1,.,TGTGCCAGCAGTTACCGGGGACAGGGGGTCTATGGCTACACCTTC,CASSYRGQGVYGYTF
TRBV6-5,TRBJ1-6,.,once,TGTGCCAGCAGTTACTCCGGGTATACTTCACCCCTCCACTTT,CASSYSGYTSPLHF
TRBV6-5,TRBJ2-7,.,.,TGTGCCAGCAGGAACAGGGTCGAGCAGTACTTC,CASRNRVEQYF